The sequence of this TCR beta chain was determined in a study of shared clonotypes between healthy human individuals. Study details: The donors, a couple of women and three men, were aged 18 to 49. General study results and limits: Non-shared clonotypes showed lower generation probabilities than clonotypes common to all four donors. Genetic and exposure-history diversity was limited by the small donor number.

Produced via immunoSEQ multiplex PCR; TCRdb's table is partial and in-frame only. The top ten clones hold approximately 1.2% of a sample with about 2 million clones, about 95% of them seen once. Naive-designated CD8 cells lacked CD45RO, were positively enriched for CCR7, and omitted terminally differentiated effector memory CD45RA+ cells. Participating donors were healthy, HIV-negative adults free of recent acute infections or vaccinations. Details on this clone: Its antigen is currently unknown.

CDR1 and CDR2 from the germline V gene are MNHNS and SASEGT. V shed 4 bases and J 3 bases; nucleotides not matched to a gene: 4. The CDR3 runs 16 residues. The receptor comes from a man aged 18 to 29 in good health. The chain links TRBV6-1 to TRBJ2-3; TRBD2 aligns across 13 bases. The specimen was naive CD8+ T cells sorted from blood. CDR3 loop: CASSALAGGLTDTQYF. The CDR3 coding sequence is TGTGCCAGCAGTGCACTAGCGGGGGGGCTGACAGATACGCAGTATTTT.